One sample yielded the 27 T cell receptor beta chains listed below, sequenced in a study of blood T cell repertoires in COVID-19 (dated by TCRdb to the early 2020s). Libraries were built with the immunoSEQ multiplex PCR assay. TCRdb took over this immuneACCESS table, retaining in-frame rearrangements with V and J assigned. Such tables are incomplete; in checked studies, under half of the missing clones stem from an unresolved V gene, and the remainder is unexplained. This sample comprises about 260,000 clones, nearly 90% of them detected only once. 0.7% of the sample is held by the ten biggest clonotypes. Sequencing was carried out using peripheral blood. The source is a human donor in a cohort sampled during active COVID-19.

The genes are TRBV19 and TRBJ2-7; 8 bases match TRBD1. There are 13 residues in the CDR3. CDR1 LNHDA and CDR2 SQIVND come from the germline V gene (reference sequence). V gave up 4 bases and J gave up 5 bases; unmatched junction bases: 4. The CDR3 DNA sequence: TGTGCCAGTAGTACGCAGGGGGCGCACGAGCAGTACTTC. This sequence encodes CASSTQGAHEQYF.

The J gene is TRBJ1-2, the V gene TRBV27; the match to TRBD1 covers 7 bases. V shed 4 bases, J shed 6 bases, and the junction held 11 bases outside the gene matches. Germline values: CDR1 MNHEY, CDR2 SMNVEV (reference sequence). The CDR3 runs 15 residues. The CDR3 here is CASSWQGESLNGYTF. The CDR3 nucleotides read TGTGCCAGCAGTTGGCAGGGGGAATCCTTAAATGGCTACACCTTC.

The CDR3 reads CASSRDRGLQFF. CDR3 DNA sequence: TGTGCCAGCTCACGGGACAGGGGGCTTCAGTTCTTC. The rearrangement uses TRBV18 and TRBJ2-1; 12 positions match TRBD1. The J segment lost 13 bases and the V segment lost 4 bases, leaving 2 bases of the junction unmatched. The length of the CDR3 is 12 residues. CDR1 KGHSH and CDR2 LQKENI come from the germline V gene.

This rearrangement joins TRBV14 to TRBJ1-4; D is perhaps TRBD1 (6 bases). Germline values: CDR1 SGHDN, CDR2 FVKESK. V was cut by 4 bases and J by 4 bases, with 16 bases left in between. CDR3 length: 16 residues. The CDR3, as DNA: TGTGCCAGCAGCCCCTATGCTAGGACAGTTAATGAAAAACTGTTTTTT. Its protein product is CASSPYARTVNEKLFF.

This clone showed up just once. The chain is built from TRBV5-8 and TRBJ2-1, with 8 bases identical to TRBD2. The CDR3 is made up of 15 amino acids. Germline values: CDR1 SGHTS, CDR2 YDEGEE. The trim removed 1 base at V and 5 bases at J, leaving 5 bases unmatched. For the CDR3, the DNA is TGTGCCAGCAGCTTGTGGAGCGGGGGACACAATGAGCAGTTCTTC. Its translation is CASSLWSGGHNEQFF.

The chain links TRBV19 to TRBJ1-4; D perhaps matches TRBD1 (6 bases). The CDR3 spans 15 residues. Germline values: CDR1 LNHDA, CDR2 SQIVND (reference sequence). The V and J ends lost 4 bases and 3 bases respectively, with 12 bases between them. CDR3: CASSTLRGSNEKLFF. In DNA form, the CDR3 reads TGTGCCAGTAGTACCCTCAGGGGTTCTAATGAAAAACTGTTTTTT.

The chain has TRBV7-2 and TRBJ2-5; D unresolved. The length of the CDR3 is 14 residues. Deletions cut 1 base from V and 4 bases from J, with 10 bases between. Germline V gene data show CDR1 as SGHTA and CDR2 as FQGNSA. The CDR3, as DNA: TGTGCCAGCAGCTTAGTGGGTCCGGGAGAGACCCAGTACTTC. Amino acid sequence: CASSLVGPGETQYF.

The chain has TRBV25-1 and TRBJ1-1; TRBD1 matches 8 bases. After removal of 0 bases from V and 10 bases from J, the junction contained 1 base not matched to a gene. This CDR3 spans 12 amino acids. Germline CDR1 and CDR2: MGHDK and SYGVNS. In DNA form, the CDR3 reads TGTGCCAGCAGTGAATACGGACAGGGAGCTTTCTTT. This gives the protein CASSEYGQGAFF.

This clone has a single count. The chain employs TRBV5-1 and TRBJ2-1, with D hard to call. Germline V gene data show CDR1 as SGHRS and CDR2 as YFSETQ. Trimming shortened V by 2 bases and J by 8 bases, and 11 bases separated the two germline ends. This CDR3 region has 13 residues. The chain's CDR3 is CASSFSRSDEQFF. CDR3 coding DNA: TGCGCCAGCAGCTTTAGCAGAAGCGATGAGCAGTTCTTC.

The J gene is TRBJ2-7, the V gene TRBV15; a possible D gene is TRBD1 (5 bases). CDR3 length: 11 residues. CDR1 is LNHNV, CDR2 YYDKDF, per germline (reference sequence). V gave up 1 base and J gave up 9 bases, with 7 bases separating them. Here the CDR3 reads CATSRAGSQYF. In DNA, the CDR3 is TGTGCCACCAGCAGAGCAGGGTCGCAGTACTTC.

V and J are TRBV15 and TRBJ2-7, with D possibly being TRBD2 (5 bases). Between the trimmed V and J ends, which lost 0 bases and 13 bases, there was a span of 13 bases. Germline values: CDR1 LNHNV, CDR2 YYDKDF (reference sequence). CDR3 length: 12 amino acids. The CDR3 protein is CATSRDPRVLYF. The CDR3 bases are TGTGCCACCAGCAGAGATCCGAGGGTTCTCTACTTC.

The chain has TRBV28 and TRBJ1-3; the match to TRBD1 covers 8 bases. This CDR3 is 14 amino acids long. Germline CDR1 MDHEN, CDR2 SYDVKM. V gave up 6 bases and J gave up 8 bases; unmatched junction bases: 9. CDR3 nucleotide sequence: TGTGCCAGCAGACCCAGGGGGCTCCGGGACACCATATATTTT. It yields the protein CASRPRGLRDTIYF.

The chain combines TRBV7-9 with TRBJ2-7, with TRBD2 matching 7 bases. CDR3 length equals 15 residues. Losses at the gene ends were 5 bases for V and 2 bases for J; bases not matched to a gene: 9. Germline V gives CDR1 SEHNR, CDR2 FQNEAQ (reference sequence). The DNA of the CDR3 is TGTGCCAGCAGCCCCGCGGGGGTCCCAACCTACGAGCAGTACTTC. Residues: CASSPAGVPTYEQYF. The entire variable domain, with the rest obtained from reference TRBV7-9 and TRBJ2-7, is as follows: DTGVSQNPRHKITKRGQNVTFRCDPISEHNRLYWYRQTLGQGPEFLTYFQNEAQLEKSRLLSDRFSAERPKGSFSTLEIQRTEQGDSAMYLCASSPAGVPTYEQYFGPGTRLTVT.

The chain is built from TRBV14 and TRBJ2-5, with D perhaps TRBD1 (6 bases). CDR1 is SGHDN, CDR2 FVKESK, per germline. V lost 4 bases, J lost 5 bases, and 17 bases lay in between. The CDR3 has 15 amino acids. CDR3 sequence (DNA): TGTGCCAGCAGCCCTCTCCAGGGGACAATGGAGACCCAGTACTTC. The encoded protein is CASSPLQGTMETQYF.

The chain employs TRBV25-1 and TRBJ2-5; 12 nucleotides match TRBD2. V lost 2 bases, J lost 5 bases, and 9 bases stayed unmatched. CDR3 length: 17 amino acids. The germline gives CDR1 MGHDK, CDR2 SYGVNS. The chain's CDR3 is CASSELASGGAGETQYF. The CDR3 coding sequence is TGTGCCAGCAGTGAACTGGCTAGCGGGGGGGCAGGGGAGACCCAGTACTTC.

The rearrangement joins TRBV5-1 to TRBJ2-7; TRBD2 matches 15 bases. The V segment lost 0 bases and the J segment 7 bases; nucleotides outside the gene matches: 8. Germline V gene sequence: CDR1 SGHRS, CDR2 YFSETQ. The CDR3 is made up of 17 amino acids. The CDR3 sequence is CASSLEGLAGGLGEQYF. In DNA, the CDR3 is TGCGCCAGCAGCTTGGAGGGACTAGCGGGAGGATTGGGAGAGCAGTACTTC.

The chain couples TRBV15 to TRBJ2-1; 8 bases line up with TRBD2. V shed 0 bases, J shed 2 bases, and the junction held 12 bases outside the gene matches. CDR1 is LNHNV, CDR2 YYDKDF, per germline (reference sequence). The CDR3 covers 19 residues. The CDR3 nucleotides are TGTGCCACCAGCAGAGAACTGACTAGCGCCCTGAGGGCCTACAATGAGCAGTTCTTC. Encoded protein: CATSRELTSALRAYNEQFF.

The chain employs TRBV25-1 and TRBJ2-7, with D possibly matching TRBD2 (5 bases). The CDR3 extends over 14 amino acids. V was clipped by 3 bases and J by 5 bases, with 14 bases between them. Germline CDR1 is MGHDK and CDR2 is SYGVNS. The CDR3 loop is CASSDHSGGHEQYF. In DNA, the CDR3 is TGTGCCAGCAGTGATCACAGCGGTGGCCACGAGCAGTACTTC.

The rearrangement joins TRBV5-1 to TRBJ2-7; TRBD1 is a possible D gene (6 bases). This CDR3 has 15 amino acids. Germline CDR1 is SGHRS and CDR2 is YFSETQ. Trimming removed 3 bases from V and 0 bases from J, with 13 bases in between. The CDR3 sequence: CASSWQRQASYEQYF. CDR3 bases: TGCGCCAGCAGCTGGCAACGACAGGCCTCCTACGAGCAGTACTTC.

This clone was seen a single time. The chain uses TRBV5-5 and TRBJ1-5, with no clear D. Germline CDR1 and CDR2: SGHKS and YYEKEE (reference sequence). The CDR3 runs to 13 residues. Trimming took 1 base from V and 5 from J, leaving 7 bases between them. The CDR3 nucleotides are TGTGCCAGCAGCTTGTCCCGGGATCAGCCCCAGCATTTT. Translated, it gives CASSLSRDQPQHF.

This chain connects TRBV7-5 to TRBJ1-1; TRBD1, the table's D call, was not compared with the DNA. TRBV7-5 is flagged as a pseudogene. This CDR3 spans 18 amino acids. CDR3 residues: CVRSQPPLGTELNTEAFF. CDR3 nucleotide sequence: TGTGTCAGAAGCCAGCCGCCTCTTGGGACAGAGTTGAACACTGAAGCTTTCTTT.

The J gene is TRBJ2-7, the V gene TRBV10-3; perhaps TRBD1 as D (6 bases). V dropped 2 bases and J dropped 3 bases, with 11 bases sitting between them. Looked up from germline, CDR1 is ENHRY and CDR2 is SYGVKD. This CDR3 is built from 14 residues. This chain's CDR3 is CAISEGGHVYEQYF. In DNA, the CDR3 is TGTGCCATCAGTGAGGGGGGCCACGTCTACGAGCAGTACTTC.

The rearrangement uses TRBV19 and TRBJ2-7; unclear D gene. This CDR3 region has 14 residues. V was shortened by 4 bases and J by 0 bases, with 10 bases between the two germline ends. Germline lookup yields CDR1 LNHDA and CDR2 SQIVND (reference sequence). CDR3 DNA sequence: TGTGCCAGTAGTAACAGTCTTAGCTCCTACGAGCAGTACTTC. Residues: CASSNSLSSYEQYF. The variable domain in full, completed from reference TRBV19 and TRBJ2-7, reads DGGITQSPKYLFRKEGQNVTLSCEQNLNHDAMYWYRQDPGQGLRLIYYSQIVNDFQKGDIAEGYSVSREKKESFPLTVTSAQKNPTAFYLCASSNSLSSYEQYFGPGTRLTVT.

The chain is built from TRBV18 and TRBJ1-4; TRBD1 matches 8 bases. CDR3 length: 15 residues. The germline gives CDR1 KGHSH, CDR2 LQKENI. The V and J ends lost 2 bases and 8 bases, in that order; junction bases with no gene match: 7. The CDR3 DNA reads as TGTGCCAGCTCACCAAGTCGACAGGGGAGCGAAAAACTGTTTTTT. Translation gives CASSPSRQGSEKLFF.

The chain joins TRBV30 to TRBJ2-2, with a weak D call TRBD1 (5 bases). The germline V and J ends were trimmed by 5 bases and 0 bases, with 10 bases remaining between them. CDR3 length: 14 amino acids. The V gene's germline CDR1 is GTSNPN and CDR2 SVGIG (reference sequence). The CDR3 loop reads CAWGALTNTGELFF. The DNA of the CDR3 is TGTGCCTGGGGGGCCCTGACGAACACCGGGGAGCTGTTTTTT.

The rearrangement joins TRBV6-1 to TRBJ2-7, with D possibly TRBD2 on 5 matching bases. V dropped 2 bases and J dropped 4 bases, with 15 bases sitting between them. The CDR3 covers 15 residues. Germline V gene sequence: CDR1 MNHNS, CDR2 SASEGT. This CDR3 reads CASSESVSAGYEQYF. CDR3 in DNA: TGTGCCAGCAGTGAATCTGTCTCCGCGGGTTACGAGCAGTACTTC.

V usage is TRBV9 and J usage is TRBJ1-4, with 8 bases fitting TRBD1. Germline V gene data show CDR1 as SGDLS and CDR2 as YYNGEE. After removal of 1 base from V and 13 bases from J, the junction contained 12 bases not matched to a gene. This CDR3 contains 15 residues. The DNA for the CDR3 is TGTGCCAGCAGCGTACGCGCAGGGGGCGCGGAGGGACTGTTTTTT. Translation gives CASSVRAGGAEGLFF.